The rows below give T cell receptor beta chains drawn from one sample of a study of blood T cell repertoires in COVID-19. Clones were sequenced by immunoSEQ multiplex PCR, and TCRdb holds only the in-frame ones, with some missing. This table has roughly 230,000 clones, around 80% appearing once. Specimen: peripheral blood. These receptors were obtained from a man in his forties with active or convalescent COVID-19. CDR3s include the opening cysteine and the closing phenylalanine or tryptophan. The order of the fields is J gene, clone size, D gene, V gene, CDR3 protein, CDR3 DNA. The D gene is left open where the match is weak. Expanded clones get a size class; other rows say once, few or many, or leave the size out.

>TRBJ1-2|.|.|TRBV6-5
CASSYSGLHDGYTF
TGTGCCAGCAGTTACTCAGGACTCCACGATGGCTACACCTTC
>TRBJ1-1|.|.|TRBV7-3
CASSLSQNTEAFF
TGTGCCAGCAGCTTATCCCAGAACACTGAAGCTTTCTTT
>TRBJ2-4|.|.|TRBV19
CASSIVRGVGKNIQYF
TGTGCCAGTAGTATTGTCCGGGGAGTGGGCAAAAACATTCAGTACTTC
>TRBJ2-3|.|TRBD1|TRBV7-8
CASSLARTGFDTQYF
TGTGCCAGCAGCTTAGCCAGGACAGGGTTTGATACGCAGTATTTT
>TRBJ1-1|.|.|TRBV5-8
CASIRDTEAFF
TGTGCCAGCATTCGGGACACTGAAGCTTTCTTT
>TRBJ1-4|few|.|TRBV11-3
CASSFPPPEEKLFF
TGTGCCAGCAGCTTCCCCCCCCCGGAGGAAAAACTGTTTTTT
>TRBJ2-5|.|TRBD1|TRBV29-1
CSVAYGTVKETQYF
TGCAGCGTTGCCTACGGGACAGTCAAAGAGACCCAGTACTTC
>TRBJ2-5|.|TRBD2|TRBV6-5
CASSSKTSGRETQYF
TGTGCCAGCAGTTCGAAGACTAGCGGGAGGGAGACCCAGTACTTC
>TRBJ1-1|few|TRBD1|TRBV30
CAWSVVRTGMNTEAFF
TGTGCCTGGAGTGTGGTTCGGACAGGGATGAACACTGAAGCTTTCTTT
>TRBJ2-3|.|.|TRBV5-4
CASSLDGGGLGDTQYF
TGTGCCAGCAGCTTGGATGGGGGGGGGCTGGGAGATACGCAGTATTTT
>TRBJ1-2|.|.|TRBV7-9
CASSDLRQVNYGYTF
TGTGCCAGCAGCGACCTAAGACAGGTTAACTATGGCTACACCTTC
>TRBJ1-2|.|TRBD1|TRBV24-1
CATSDLGQGLDGYTF
TGTGCCACCAGTGATTTGGGACAGGGATTAGATGGCTACACCTTC
>TRBJ2-1|.|.|TRBV25-1
CASSESADFYNEQFF
TGTGCCAGCAGTGAATCCGCGGACTTCTACAATGAGCAGTTCTTC
>TRBJ1-2|once|TRBD1|TRBV15
CATSRDRGGNGYTF
TGTGCCACCAGCAGGGACAGGGGAGGGAATGGCTACACCTTC
>TRBJ2-1|.|.|TRBV14
CASSQRGFSYNEQFF
TGTGCCAGCAGCCAGAGGGGGTTCTCCTACAATGAGCAGTTCTTC
>TRBJ2-1|once|TRBD1|TRBV3-1/TRBV3-2
CASSSGGAYNEQFF
TGTGCCAGCAGCTCAGGGGGCGCCTACAATGAGCAGTTCTTC
>TRBJ1-5|.|.|TRBV28
CASTPVNQPQHF
TGTGCCAGCACTCCCGTCAATCAGCCCCAGCATTTT
>TRBJ2-1|.|.|TRBV15
CATSLRGEDNEQFF
TGTGCCACCAGCTTGCGCGGGGAAGACAATGAGCAGTTCTTC
>TRBJ1-1|.|.|TRBV6-2/TRBV6-3
CASSPHREGDTEAFF
TGTGCCAGCAGCCCCCACCGGGAGGGGGACACTGAAGCTTTCTTT
>TRBJ2-7|once|.|TRBV5-1
CASSLGGGQEYEQYF
TGCGCCAGCAGCTTGGGGGGAGGACAAGAATACGAGCAGTACTTC
>TRBJ1-1|.|.|TRBV6-5
CASSSNRDFNTEAFF
TGTGCCAGCAGCTCCAACCGGGACTTCAACACTGAAGCTTTCTTT
>TRBJ2-7|.|.|TRBV5-1
CASSLAPGGISYEQYF
TGCGCCAGCAGCTTGGCCCCCGGCGGGATCTCCTACGAGCAGTACTTC
>TRBJ1-4|.|.|TRBV7-9
CASSLGPGGSANEKLFF
TGTGCCAGCAGCTTAGGACCCGGGGGTTCGGCTAATGAAAAACTGTTTTTT
>TRBJ2-7|.|TRBD2|TRBV19
CASSGGLAAASEQYF
TGTGCCAGTAGTGGGGGACTAGCGGCAGCCAGCGAGCAGTACTTC
>TRBJ1-3|few|.|TRBV5-1
CASSSGTSGNTIYF
TGCGCCAGCAGCTCGGGGACATCTGGAAACACCATATATTTT
>TRBJ1-2|.|TRBD1|TRBV30
CAWSVNRGFGYTF
TGTGCCTGGAGTGTAAACAGGGGCTTTGGCTACACCTTC
>TRBJ1-2|.|.|TRBV29-1
CSASGRTDGYTF
TGCAGCGCATCGGGGCGGACAGATGGCTACACCTTC
>TRBJ1-4|.|TRBD1|TRBV5-1
CASSSTGEVTNEKLFF
TGCGCCAGCAGCTCAACAGGGGAGGTTACTAATGAAAAACTGTTTTTT
>TRBJ1-6|.|TRBD1|TRBV3-1/TRBV3-2
CASSRRDSNSPLHF
TGTGCCAGCAGCCGCCGGGACAGTAATTCACCCCTCCACTTT
>TRBJ2-7|.|.|TRBV28
CATPSSTWAFYEQYF
TGTGCCACCCCTTCTTCAACATGGGCTTTCTACGAGCAGTACTTC
>TRBJ2-1|.|.|TRBV11-2
CASSPLGETYNEQFF
TGTGCCAGCAGCCCTCTAGGGGAAACCTACAATGAGCAGTTCTTC
>TRBJ2-5|.|.|TRBV21-1
CASSKRIRERQGSQETQYF
TGTGCCAGCAGCAAAAGGATAAGGGAGAGACAGGGCTCCCAAGAGACCCAGTACTTC
>TRBJ2-3|.|TRBD2|TRBV5-1
CASSLQSSTSGDTQYF
TGCGCCAGCAGCTTGCAGTCCTCTACTAGCGGGGATACGCAGTATTTT
>TRBJ2-1|.|.|TRBV7-2
CASSLVWSAEQFF
TGTGCCAGCAGCTTAGTCTGGAGTGCTGAGCAGTTCTTC
>TRBJ1-2|few|TRBD1|TRBV24-1
CATSGQGALTYTF
TGTGCCACCAGTGGACAGGGGGCCCTGACCTACACCTTC
>TRBJ2-1|.|.|TRBV23-1
CASSQASGQRVYNEQFF
TGCGCCAGCAGTCAAGCGTCGGGCCAGAGGGTCTACAATGAGCAGTTCTTC
>TRBJ1-2|.|.|TRBV10-2
CASSVPGLIGYTF
TGCGCCAGCTCCGTGCCGGGACTGATTGGCTACACCTTC
>TRBJ2-3|.|TRBD1|TRBV5-1
CASSWGQSSTDTQYF
TGCGCCAGCAGCTGGGGACAGTCTAGCACAGATACGCAGTATTTT
>TRBJ2-5|.|.|TRBV19
CASSIGPSPETQYF
TGTGCCAGTAGTATAGGCCCGAGCCCAGAGACCCAGTACTTC
>TRBJ2-2|.|TRBD1|TRBV23-1
CASSQQGQEVPGELFF
TGCGCCAGCAGCCAACAGGGACAGGAAGTACCCGGGGAGCTGTTTTTT
>TRBJ2-7|.|TRBD1|TRBV19
CASSTWTGSYEQYF
TGTGCCAGTAGTACCTGGACAGGGAGCTACGAGCAGTACTTC
>TRBJ2-3|once|TRBD1|TRBV3-1/TRBV3-2
CASSLQGARTDTQYF
TGTGCCAGCAGCCTACAGGGGGCACGCACAGATACGCAGTATTTT
>TRBJ1-1|.|.|TRBV19
CASSHNRERLMNTEAFF
TGTGCCAGTAGCCATAACAGGGAGAGGCTTATGAACACTGAAGCTTTCTTT
>TRBJ1-2|.|.|TRBV2
CASSEQALYGYTF
TGTGCCAGCAGTGAACAGGCCCTCTATGGCTACACCTTC
>TRBJ2-7|.|TRBD1|TRBV18
CASSSTGGRGEQYF
TGTGCCAGCTCATCGACAGGGGGTCGGGGCGAGCAGTACTTC